The text below deals with one TCR beta chain. This sample stems from a study of identical twins. Germline values: CDR1 SGHKS, CDR2 YYEKEE (reference sequence). V was pared by 3 bases and J by 1 base, with 10 bases between. The CDR3 is 14 residues long. TCRdb called the 5' RACE reads again in MiXCR, with one record for every CDR3 protein. The table shows just under 550,000 distinct CDR3 sequences, with 13% to 15% occurring only once. The sample also formed part of further work on yellow fever vaccine responses in identical twins.

The sequence was collected from a woman aged 18-35 years in good health. V and J are TRBV5-5 and TRBJ1-1; D might be TRBD1 (6 bases). The sequencing input was CD4+ T cells sorted from blood. The DNA of the CDR3 is TGTGCCAGCAGCTCGAAGGGACAGAACACTGAAGCTTTCTTT. It encodes CASSSKGQNTEAFF. The complete variable domain, with remaining parts taken from reference TRBV5-5 and TRBJ1-1, reads DAGVTQSPTHLIKTRGQQVTLRCSPISGHKSVSWYQQVLGQGPQFIFQYYEKEERGRGNFPDRFSARQFPNYSSELNVNALLLGDSALYLCASSSKGQNTEAFFGQGTRLTVV.